A selection of T cell receptor beta chains follows, all from one sample in a study of cytomegalovirus exposure and HLA in healthy donors. TCRdb keeps only in-frame clones here, not all; method: immunoSEQ multiplex PCR. There are over 130,000 clones in the sample; around three fifths occur only once, and roughly 1.8% lies in the top ten. Sequencing used PBMCs. The receptors were sampled from a male donor in good health and CMV-seronegative. CDR3s include the opening cysteine and the closing phenylalanine or tryptophan. D genes are given only for firm matches. Only some rows state a clone size, as once, few, many or a class for expanded clones.

>TRBV30|TRBJ2-2|once|.
TGTGCCTGGAGTCCTGGGGCGACGAACACCGGGGAGCTGTTTTTT
CAWSPGATNTGELFF
>TRBV19|TRBJ1-5|once|TRBD1
TGTGCCAGTAGTATAGATGGACAGGGCGGTCAGCCCCAGCATTTT
CASSIDGQGGQPQHF
>TRBV4-1|TRBJ2-7|few|TRBD2
TGCGCCAGCAGCCCGGGGGGGGCCCACTACGAGCAGTACTTC
CASSPGGAHYEQYF
>TRBV7-2|TRBJ2-5|.|.
TGTGCCAGCAGCTTTGGTGCGGCAGGGCAGGGGACCCAGTACTTC
CASSFGAAGQGTQYF
>TRBV16|TRBJ2-3|.|TRBD2
TGTGCCAGCAGCCAGCCTAGCGGTATAATTGCAGATACGCAGTATTTT
CASSQPSGIIADTQYF
>TRBV4-1|TRBJ1-2|.|.
TGCGCCAGCAGCCAAGGACTCTATGGCTACACCTTC
CASSQGLYGYTF
>TRBV30|TRBJ1-5|.|.
TGTGCCTGGAGTGTCGGCCGAGGTGGTAGCAATCAGCCCCAGCATTTT
CAWSVGRGGSNQPQHF
>TRBV9|TRBJ2-3|.|TRBD1
TGTGCCAGCAGCGCGAAACAGGGGACGGATACGCAGTATTTT
CASSAKQGTDTQYF
>TRBV9|TRBJ1-3|.|TRBD1
TGTGCCAGCAGCGGCGGACAGGGCTCCCTCCTAAACACCATATATTTT
CASSGGQGSLLNTIYF
>TRBV15|TRBJ1-6|few|TRBD1
TGTGCCACCAGCAGGGGACAGGGACATAATTCACCCCTCCACTTT
CATSRGQGHNSPLHF
>TRBV7-3|TRBJ2-2|few|TRBD1
TGTGCCAGCAGCGAGACCGGGACAGGGATCGCCGGGGAGCTGTTTTTT
CASSETGTGIAGELFF
>TRBV27|TRBJ1-4|.|.
TGTGCCAGCAGTTTATTCGCCCGGGTTGCCAATGAAAAACTGTTTTTT
CASSLFARVANEKLFF
>TRBV11-1|TRBJ2-7|.|.
TGTGCCAGCAGCCTACCTCAGGGTTCCTACGAGCAGTACTTC
CASSLPQGSYEQYF
>TRBV23-1|TRBJ1-1|.|.
TGCGCCAGCAGTCAATCGGGAGTCCCACGGCGAATTGCCTTAGGTCGGGTCTTT
CASSQSGVPRRIALGRVF
>TRBV27|TRBJ1-4|.|TRBD1
TGTGCCAGCAGTCTGACAGGGTTTCGGGAAAAACTGTTTTTT
CASSLTGFREKLFF
>TRBV5-4|TRBJ2-3|.|TRBD2
TGTGCCAGCAGCTCAACACTAGCGGGGCCTACAGATACGCAGTATTTT
CASSSTLAGPTDTQYF
>TRBV7-9|TRBJ2-2|.|.
TGTGCCAGCAGCCTCAACGGACAGTTCGCCGGGGAGCTGTTTTTT
CASSLNGQFAGELFF
>TRBV19|TRBJ2-3|.|TRBD1
TGTGCCAGTAGCAGGGACAGGGGTACAGATACGCAGTATTTT
CASSRDRGTDTQYF
>TRBV18|TRBJ2-7|.|.
TGTGCCAGCTCGCTCCTTGCGAAGGGTGGCCGGAGGTGGGAGCAGTACTTC
CASSLLAKGGRRWEQYF
>TRBV30|TRBJ1-2|.|.
TGTGCCTGCAACAGCCGCAGAAATGTGCGGGCCTCGTCTAACTATGGCTACACCTTC
CACNSRRNVRASSNYGYTF
>TRBV18|TRBJ1-6|.|TRBD1
TGTGCCAGCTCACCAGGAGGGACAGGGGGCAATCCCCTCCACTTT
CASSPGGTGGNPLHF
>TRBV5-6|TRBJ2-3|few|.
TGTGCCAGCAGCTTGGACGGACTAAGCACAGATACGCAGTATTTT
CASSLDGLSTDTQYF
>TRBV21-1|TRBJ2-7|few|.
TGTGCCAGCAACGACAGAAGTCGAGACTACGAGCAGTACTTC
CASNDRSRDYEQYF
>TRBV5-4|TRBJ2-4|.|TRBD2
TGTGCCAGCAGCCCGAGTGTGCGGGGGGGCCTAGCCAAAAACATTCAGTACTTC
CASSPSVRGGLAKNIQYF
>TRBV7-9|TRBJ1-1|.|.
TGTTCCAGCAGCTTAGTAAACACTGAAGCTTTCTTT
CSSSLVNTEAFF
>TRBV6-5|TRBJ1-5|.|.
TGTGCCAGCAGTGAAGAGTTCAATCAGCCCCAGCATTTT
CASSEEFNQPQHF
>TRBV7-2|TRBJ2-3|few|TRBD2
TGTGCCAGCAGCCGCTCCGGGACTAGCACTGATACGCAGTATTTT
CASSRSGTSTDTQYF
>TRBV19|TRBJ2-7|.|.
TGTGCCAGTAGTAGCTCGGGGGGCTACTACGAGCAGTACTTC
CASSSSGGYYEQYF
>TRBV29-1|TRBJ2-1|few|.
TGCAGCGTAACGGACTGGGGGGGGCCCCCTGAGCAGTTCTTC
CSVTDWGGPPEQFF
>TRBV5-1|TRBJ2-3|.|TRBD2
TGCGCCAGCAGCTTGGTAGCGGGGGGGGGCACAGATACGCAGTATTTT
CASSLVAGGGTDTQYF
>TRBV5-1|TRBJ1-2|.|.
TGCGCCAGCAGCTTGACGGGAGAAATGGCCTATGGCTACACCTTC
CASSLTGEMAYGYTF
>TRBV30|TRBJ1-1|.|.
TGTGCCTGGAGTGCCCAGGCCAGGTCCGAAGCTTTCTTT
CAWSAQARSEAFF
>TRBV27|TRBJ1-4|.|.
TGTGCCAGCACGCTACAGAACCCCGGCAGGGGAACGTTCGGTAGGGAAAAACTGTTTTTT
CASTLQNPGRGTFGREKLFF
>TRBV5-1|TRBJ2-1|.|.
TGCGCCAGCAGCTTTCTTCCCGCGGAGCAGTTCTTC
CASSFLPAEQFF
>TRBV5-6|TRBJ1-1|.|TRBD1
TGTGCCAGCAGCTGGGGACAGCAGAACACTGAAGCTTTCTTT
CASSWGQQNTEAFF
>TRBV7-9|TRBJ2-2|few|TRBD2
TGTGCCAGCAGCCCGACTAGCGGGGGAGCGAACACCGGGGAGCTGTTTTTT
CASSPTSGGANTGELFF
>TRBV5-1|TRBJ1-2|few|.
TGCGCCAGCAGCTTGGTCTCTTCTCCCGGGTATGGCTACACCTTC
CASSLVSSPGYGYTF
>TRBV29-1|TRBJ1-4|.|.
TGCAGCGTTGCAGGGCCTACAACTAATGAAAAACTGTTTTTT
CSVAGPTTNEKLFF
>TRBV7-7|TRBJ1-3|.|.
TGTGCCAGCAGCTCCCAGGTCGGAAACACCATATATTTT
CASSSQVGNTIYF
>TRBV6-5|TRBJ2-7|.|TRBD2
TGTGCCAGCAGTTATTCTAGCGGGGGGTCTTACGAGCAGTACTTC
CASSYSSGGSYEQYF
>TRBV7-7|TRBJ2-2|.|.
TGTGCCAGCAGCTTAACCCAGGGATCCGGGGAGCTGTTTTTT
CASSLTQGSGELFF
>TRBV9|TRBJ2-1|.|TRBD2
TGTGCCAGCAGCCCCTGGACTAGCTCCTCTATCAATGAGCAGTTCTTC
CASSPWTSSSINEQFF
>TRBV28|TRBJ2-2|few|.
TGTGCCAGCAGTTTGTGGACACCTTCGAACACCGGGGAGCTGTTTTTT
CASSLWTPSNTGELFF
>TRBV30|TRBJ1-2|.|.
TGTGCCTGGAGTCCCAGGGTGGACTATGGCTACACCTTC
CAWSPRVDYGYTF
>TRBV19|TRBJ2-2|once|.
TGTGCCAGTAACTTGGGCAGGGGCACCGGGGAGCTGTTTTTT
CASNLGRGTGELFF
>TRBV9|TRBJ1-5|.|.
TGTGCCAGCAGCTCTACGGGTCTTAGCAATCAGCCCCAGCATTTT
CASSSTGLSNQPQHF